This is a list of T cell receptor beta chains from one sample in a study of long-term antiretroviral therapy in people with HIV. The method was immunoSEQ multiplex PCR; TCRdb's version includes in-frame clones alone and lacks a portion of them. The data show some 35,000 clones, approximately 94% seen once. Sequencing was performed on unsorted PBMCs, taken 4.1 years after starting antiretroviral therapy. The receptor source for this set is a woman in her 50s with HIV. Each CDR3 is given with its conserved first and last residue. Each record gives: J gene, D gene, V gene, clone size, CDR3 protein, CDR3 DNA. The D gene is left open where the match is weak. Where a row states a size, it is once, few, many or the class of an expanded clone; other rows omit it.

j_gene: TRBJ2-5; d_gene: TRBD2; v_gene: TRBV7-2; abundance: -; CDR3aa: CASSRGVDETQYF; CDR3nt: TGTGCCAGCAGCCGGGGGGTGGATGAGACCCAGTACTTC
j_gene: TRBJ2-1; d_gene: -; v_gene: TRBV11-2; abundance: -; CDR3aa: CASSRRAGQNNEQFF; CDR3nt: TGTGCCAGCAGCCGAAGGGCGGGTCAAAACAATGAGCAGTTCTTC
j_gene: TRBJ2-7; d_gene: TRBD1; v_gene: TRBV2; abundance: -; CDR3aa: CASRGTGAESSEQYF; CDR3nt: TGTGCCAGCAGGGGGACAGGGGCCGAATCAAGTGAGCAGTACTTC
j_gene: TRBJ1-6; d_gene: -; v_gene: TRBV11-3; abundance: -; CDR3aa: CASSLDPGPDSPLHF; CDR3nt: TGTGCCAGCAGCTTAGATCCCGGACCCGATTCACCCCTCCACTTT
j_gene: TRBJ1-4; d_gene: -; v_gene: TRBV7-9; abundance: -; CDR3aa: CASSLSRAGFNEKLFF; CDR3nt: TGTGCCAGCAGCCTCTCGAGGGCAGGGTTTAATGAAAAACTGTTTTTT
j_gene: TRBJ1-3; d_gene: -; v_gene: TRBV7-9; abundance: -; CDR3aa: CASSSSTVTVAPGNTIYF; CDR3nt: TGTGCCAGCAGCAGTTCTACGGTGACCGTCGCGCCTGGAAACACCATATATTTT
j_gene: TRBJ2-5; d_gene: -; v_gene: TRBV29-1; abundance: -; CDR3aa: CSVEMKETQYF; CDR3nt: TGCAGCGTTGAGATGAAAGAGACCCAGTACTTC
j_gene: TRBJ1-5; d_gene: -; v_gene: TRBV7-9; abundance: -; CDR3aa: CASSLQGGQPQHF; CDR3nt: TGTGCCAGCAGCTTACAGGGAGGACAGCCCCAGCATTTT
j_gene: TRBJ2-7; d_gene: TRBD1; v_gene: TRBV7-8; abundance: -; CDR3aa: CASSLFGWDRDSYEQYF; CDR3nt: TGTGCCAGCAGCTTATTCGGTTGGGACAGGGACTCCTACGAGCAGTACTTC
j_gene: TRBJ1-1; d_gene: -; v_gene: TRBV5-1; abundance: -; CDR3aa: CASSLTGTGGTEAFF; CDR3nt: TGCGCCAGCAGCCTAACCGGGACCGGCGGCACTGAAGCTTTCTTT
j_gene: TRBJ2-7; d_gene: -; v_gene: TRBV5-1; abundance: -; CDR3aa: CASSWSRTSSYEQYF; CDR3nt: TGCGCCAGCAGCTGGTCCCGGACAAGCTCCTACGAGCAGTACTTC
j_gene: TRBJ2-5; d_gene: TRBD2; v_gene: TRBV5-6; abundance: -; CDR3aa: CASSSIRGGPGETQYF; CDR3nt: TGTGCCAGCAGCTCGATACGCGGGGGGCCGGGTGAGACCCAGTACTTC
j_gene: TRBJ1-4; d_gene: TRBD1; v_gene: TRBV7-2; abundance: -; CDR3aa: CASSFGTGGGRREKLFF; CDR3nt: TGTGCCAGCAGCTTTGGGACAGGGGGCGGCCGCCGTGAAAAACTGTTTTTT
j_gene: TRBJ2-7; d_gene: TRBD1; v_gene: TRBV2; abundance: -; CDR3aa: CASRAKQGTSYEQYF; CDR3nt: TGTGCCAGCAGGGCTAAACAGGGGACATCCTACGAGCAGTACTTC
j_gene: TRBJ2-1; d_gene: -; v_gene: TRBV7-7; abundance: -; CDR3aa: CASSLATRQGSSYNEQFF; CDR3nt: TGTGCTAGCAGCTTAGCGACTAGACAGGGTTCCTCCTACAATGAGCAGTTCTTC
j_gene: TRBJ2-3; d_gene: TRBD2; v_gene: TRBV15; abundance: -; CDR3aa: CATSRESGGTDTQYF; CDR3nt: TGTGCCACCAGCAGAGAAAGCGGGGGTACAGATACGCAGTATTTT
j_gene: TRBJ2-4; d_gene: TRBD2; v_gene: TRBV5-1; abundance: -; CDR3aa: CASSSEFGGSIQYF; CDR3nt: TGCGCCAGCAGCTCCGAGTTCGGGGGGTCCATTCAGTACTTC
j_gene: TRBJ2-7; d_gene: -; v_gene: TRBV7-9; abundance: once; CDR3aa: CASSFGGLSSYEQYF; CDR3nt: TGTGCCAGCAGCTTCGGCGGACTGAGCTCCTACGAGCAGTACTTC
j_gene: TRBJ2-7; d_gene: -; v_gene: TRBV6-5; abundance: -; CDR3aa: CASSYSKGTNEQYF; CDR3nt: TGTGCCAGCAGTTACTCTAAGGGTACCAACGAGCAGTACTTC
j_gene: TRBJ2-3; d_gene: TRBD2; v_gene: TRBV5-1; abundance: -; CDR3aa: CASSQTSGVTDTQYF; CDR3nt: TGCGCCAGCAGCCAGACTAGCGGAGTCACAGATACGCAGTATTTT
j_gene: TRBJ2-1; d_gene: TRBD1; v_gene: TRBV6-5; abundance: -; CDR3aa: CASNRDRFNEQFF; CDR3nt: TGTGCCAGCAACCGGGACAGGTTCAATGAGCAGTTCTTC
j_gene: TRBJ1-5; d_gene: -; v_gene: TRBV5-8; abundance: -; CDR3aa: CASSFLAGEYQPQHF; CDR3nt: TGTGCCAGCAGCTTCTTGGCAGGCGAGTATCAGCCCCAGCATTTT
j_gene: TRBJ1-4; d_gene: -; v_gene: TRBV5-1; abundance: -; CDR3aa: CASSLGALNEKLFF; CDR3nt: TGCGCCAGCAGCTTGGGGGCACTTAATGAAAAACTGTTTTTT
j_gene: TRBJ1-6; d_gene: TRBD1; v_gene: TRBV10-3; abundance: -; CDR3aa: CAISYGQGIQNSPLHF; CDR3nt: TGTGCCATCAGTTATGGACAGGGGATACAAAATTCACCCCTCCACTTT
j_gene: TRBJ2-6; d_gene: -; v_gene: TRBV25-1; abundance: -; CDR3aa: CASSEGSGANVLTF; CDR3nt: TGTGCCAGCAGTGAGGGCTCTGGGGCCAACGTCCTGACTTTC
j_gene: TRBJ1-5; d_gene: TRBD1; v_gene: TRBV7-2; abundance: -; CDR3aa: CASSSDRGNQPQHF; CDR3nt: TGTGCCAGCAGCTCGGACAGGGGAAATCAGCCCCAGCATTTT
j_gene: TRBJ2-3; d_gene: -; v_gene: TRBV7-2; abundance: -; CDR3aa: CASSLIQGGQYF; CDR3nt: TGTGCCAGCAGCCTCATCCAGGGAGGGCAGTATTTT
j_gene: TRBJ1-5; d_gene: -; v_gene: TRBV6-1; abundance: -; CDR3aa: CASSPSSGNQPQHF; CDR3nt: TGTGCCAGCAGCCCCAGTAGTGGCAATCAGCCCCAGCATTTT
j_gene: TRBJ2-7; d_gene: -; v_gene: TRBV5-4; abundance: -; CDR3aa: CASSSTGSPYEQYF; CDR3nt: TGTGCCAGCAGCTCTACAGGGTCTCCCTACGAGCAGTACTTC
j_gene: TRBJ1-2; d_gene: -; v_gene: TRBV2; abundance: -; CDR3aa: CASCVNRDPTIYGYTF; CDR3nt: TGTGCCAGCTGCGTAAACAGGGATCCCACTATCTATGGCTACACCTTC
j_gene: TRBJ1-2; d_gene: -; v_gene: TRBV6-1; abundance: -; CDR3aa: CASSEQGKYGYTF; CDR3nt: TGTGCCAGCAGTGAACAGGGGAAGTATGGCTACACCTTC
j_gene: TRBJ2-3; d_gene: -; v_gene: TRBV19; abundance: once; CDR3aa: CASSISGDTDTQYF; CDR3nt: TGTGCCAGTAGTATATCAGGGGACACAGATACGCAGTATTTT
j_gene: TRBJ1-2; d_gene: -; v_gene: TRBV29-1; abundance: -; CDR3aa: CSVEGSGIDYGYTF; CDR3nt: TGCAGCGTTGAAGGTTCAGGGATTGACTATGGCTACACCTTC
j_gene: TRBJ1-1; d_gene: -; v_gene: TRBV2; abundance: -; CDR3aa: CASNKQGSEAFF; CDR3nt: TGTGCCAGCAATAAACAGGGATCTGAAGCTTTCTTT
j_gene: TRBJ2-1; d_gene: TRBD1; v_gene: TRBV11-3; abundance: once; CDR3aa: CASSFGQGFNEQFF; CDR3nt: TGTGCCAGCAGCTTCGGACAGGGCTTCAATGAGCAGTTCTTC
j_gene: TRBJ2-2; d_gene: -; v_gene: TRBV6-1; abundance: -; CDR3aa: CASSEFTGELFF; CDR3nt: TGTGCCAGCAGTGAATTTACCGGGGAGCTGTTTTTT
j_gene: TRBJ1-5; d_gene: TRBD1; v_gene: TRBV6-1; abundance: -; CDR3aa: CASSPTGGQPQHF; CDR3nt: TGTGCCAGCAGTCCGACAGGGGGTCAGCCCCAGCATTTT
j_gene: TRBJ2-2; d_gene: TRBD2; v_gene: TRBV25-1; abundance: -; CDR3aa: CASSEPPLAGATTGELFF; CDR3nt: TGTGCCAGCAGTGAACCCCCACTAGCGGGGGCAACCACCGGGGAGCTGTTTTTT
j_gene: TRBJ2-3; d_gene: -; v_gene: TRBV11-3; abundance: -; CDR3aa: CASHHRDGLTYTDTQYF; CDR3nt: TGTGCCTCCCATCACCGGGACGGACTGACCTACACAGATACGCAGTATTTT
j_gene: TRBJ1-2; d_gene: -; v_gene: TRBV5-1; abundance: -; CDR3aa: CASSLEPGASAYGYTF; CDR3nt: TGCGCCAGCAGCTTGGAACCTGGGGCCTCTGCCTATGGCTACACCTTC
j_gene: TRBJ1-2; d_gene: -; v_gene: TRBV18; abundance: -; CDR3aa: CASSPGPDGYTF; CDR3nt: TGTGCCAGCTCACCTGGACCCGATGGCTACACCTTC
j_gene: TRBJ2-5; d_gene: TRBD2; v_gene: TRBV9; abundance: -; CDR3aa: CASSVGLAGALYQETQYF; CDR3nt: TGTGCCAGCAGCGTAGGGCTAGCGGGGGCACTGTACCAAGAGACCCAGTACTTC
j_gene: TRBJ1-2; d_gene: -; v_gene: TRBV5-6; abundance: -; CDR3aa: CASSQTDSYYGYTF; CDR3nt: TGTGCCAGCAGCCAGACGGACAGCTACTATGGCTACACCTTC
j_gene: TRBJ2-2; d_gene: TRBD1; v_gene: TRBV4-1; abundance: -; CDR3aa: CASSQGQGALPGELFF; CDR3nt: TGCGCCAGCAGCCAGGGACAGGGGGCGCTTCCCGGGGAGCTGTTTTTT
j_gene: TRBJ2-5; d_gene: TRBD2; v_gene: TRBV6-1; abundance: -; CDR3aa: CASSEASGGRETQYF; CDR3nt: TGTGCCAGCAGTGAGGCTAGCGGGGGTCGCGAGACCCAGTACTTC
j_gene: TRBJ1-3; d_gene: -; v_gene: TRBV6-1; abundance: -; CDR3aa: CASSEGWGARNTIYF; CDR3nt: TGTGCCAGCAGTGAAGGATGGGGGGCGAGGAACACCATATATTTT
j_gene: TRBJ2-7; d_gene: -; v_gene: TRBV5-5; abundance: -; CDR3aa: CASSLGGNPNYEQYF; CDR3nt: TGTGCCAGCAGCTTGGGGGGGAACCCTAACTACGAGCAGTACTTC
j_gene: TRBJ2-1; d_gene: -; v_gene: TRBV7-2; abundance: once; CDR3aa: CASSPGPYHNEQFF; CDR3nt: TGTGCCAGCAGCCCGGGACCGTACCACAATGAGCAGTTCTTC
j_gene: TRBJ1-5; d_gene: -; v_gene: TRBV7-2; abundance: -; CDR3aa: CASSLEGLGSNQPQHF; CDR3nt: TGTGCCAGCAGCTTAGAGGGCCTTGGTAGCAATCAGCCCCAGCATTTT
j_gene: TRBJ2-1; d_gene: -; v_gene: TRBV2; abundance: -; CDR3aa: CASTKEGGGARNEQFF; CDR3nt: TGTGCCAGCACCAAAGAGGGGGGGGGCGCTCGGAATGAGCAGTTCTTC
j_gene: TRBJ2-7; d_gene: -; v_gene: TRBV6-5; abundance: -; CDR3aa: CASSYLPLGLAYEQYF; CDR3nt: TGTGCCAGCAGTTACCTCCCGTTGGGACTTGCCTACGAGCAGTACTTC
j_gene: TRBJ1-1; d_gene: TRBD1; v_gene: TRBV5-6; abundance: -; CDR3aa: CASSPRTGRNTEAFF; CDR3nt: TGTGCCAGCAGCCCCCGGACAGGGCGGAACACTGAAGCTTTCTTT
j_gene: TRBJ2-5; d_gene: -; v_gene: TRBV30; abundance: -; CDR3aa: CACLPGLQETQYF; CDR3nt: TGTGCCTGCCTACCTGGGCTCCAAGAGACCCAGTACTTC